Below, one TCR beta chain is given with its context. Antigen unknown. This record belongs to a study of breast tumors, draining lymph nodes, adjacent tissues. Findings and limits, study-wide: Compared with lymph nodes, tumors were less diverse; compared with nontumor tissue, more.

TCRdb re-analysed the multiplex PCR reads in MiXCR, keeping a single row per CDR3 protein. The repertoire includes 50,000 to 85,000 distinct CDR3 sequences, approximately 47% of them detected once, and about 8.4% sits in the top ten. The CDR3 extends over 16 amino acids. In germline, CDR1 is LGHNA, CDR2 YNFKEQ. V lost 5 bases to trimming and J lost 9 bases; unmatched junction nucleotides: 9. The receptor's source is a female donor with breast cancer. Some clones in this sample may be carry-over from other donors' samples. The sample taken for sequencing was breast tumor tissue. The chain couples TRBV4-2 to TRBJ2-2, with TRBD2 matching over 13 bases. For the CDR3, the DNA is TGTGCCAGCAGCAAACTAGCGGGGGGGCCAAACCGGGAGCTGTTTTTT. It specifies CASSKLAGGPNRELFF.